This T cell receptor beta chain was captured by sequencing in a study of shared clonotypes between healthy human individuals. Germline CDR1 and CDR2: SNHLY and FYNNEI. Trimming took 6 bases from V and 3 from J, leaving 8 bases between them. CDR3 length: 12 residues. Each replicate PCR on the sorted subsets used 150 to 200 ng DNA (roughly 27,000 T cell genomes). Some clones are missing from TCRdb's copy, which holds only in-frame ones; the method was immunoSEQ multiplex PCR. This sample has about 230,000 clones, with 65% found just once. There are a few counts of this clone. What it recognizes is unknown. Study-wide findings and caveats: Exclusively blood specimens were collected; tissue repertoires likely differ. Sorted-subset sequencing, rarefaction showed, was incomplete despite large depth. Shared clonotypes across all four donors exceeded non-shared ones in generation probability.

V usage is TRBV2 and J usage is TRBJ1-2; D gene ambiguous. Sequencing was done on a sample of memory CD4+ T cells sorted from blood. Specified subset: CD45RA-negative fraction. This clonotype originated in a man between 25 and 39 years old in good health. CDR3 amino acids: CASSRTDYGYTF. The CDR3 DNA follows: TGTGCCAGCAGCCGGACGGACTATGGCTACACCTTC.